One sample yielded the 28 T cell receptor beta chains listed below, sequenced in a study of T cells in Graves' hyperthyroidism and ophthalmopathy (dated by TCRdb to the late 2010s). Library method: multiplex PCR. Sequencing was performed on an Illumina HiSeq 2000. The TCR beta CDR3 regions were amplified from the RNA transcripts. The first round of RT-PCR for the TCR CDR3 was performed with the HTBI primer set and the Qiagen OneStep RT-PCR kit. TCRdb trimmed public reads at Q25 via fastp, called clones via MiXCR and kept in-frame beta chains. Every distinct CDR3 protein forms one entry, paired with its most common genes and DNA. Counted in this sample were 490,000 or so distinct CDR3 sequences; around 16% of them appeared once. Approximately 30% of the sample belongs to the ten largest clones. Input material: blood. The source of these receptors is a woman between 25 and 40 years old with Graves' ophthalmopathy.

This clonotype has a single count. Just one base apart from a much larger clone, this may be a read error. This likely comes from a read error, as the CDR3 has no conserved phenylalanine or tryptophan at its end. The V call is TRBV5-1, the J call TRBJ2-3; no reliable D call. V was trimmed by 5 bases and J by 2 bases, leaving 9 bases between them. Germline values: CDR1 SGHRS, CDR2 YFSETQ. The CDR3 is 13 amino acids. The CDR3 DNA sequence: TGCGCCAGCAGGGAAGAAGCCACAGATACGCAGTATTCT. This encodes CASREEATDTQYS.

Only a few counts were recorded for this clonotype. The gene calls are TRBV12-3 or TRBV12-4 and TRBJ1-5; D unclear. The CDR3 runs to 12 residues. Between the trimmed V and J ends, which lost 3 bases and 4 bases, there was a span of 4 bases. CDR3 coding DNA: TGTGCCAGCAGTTTTGAGAATCAGCCCCAGCATTTT. Its translation is CASSFENQPQHF.

Ten or more counts support this clonotype. The chain combines TRBV20-1 with TRBJ1-2; D is uncertain. V was cut by 7 bases and J by 3 bases, with 18 bases left in between. Per germline, CDR1 DFQATT and CDR2 SNEGSKA (reference sequence). CDR3 length equals 14 residues. The CDR3 DNA sequence: TGCAGTGGTACGCCGGGAGTCTACGACTATGGCTACACCTTC. Encoded protein: CSGTPGVYDYGYTF.

This clonotype was counted at least ten times. The rearrangement joins TRBV3-1 to TRBJ2-5; D is perhaps TRBD2 (6 bases). Germline V lookup: CDR1 LGHDT, CDR2 YNNKEL (reference sequence). The CDR3 runs to 15 residues. V gave up 4 bases and J gave up 5 bases, with 17 bases separating them. CDR3 loop: CASSRTGDLFETQYF. CDR3 coding DNA: TGTGCCAGCAGCCGAACGGGAGATCTTTTCGAGACCCAGTACTTC.

This clonotype was found a few times. This rearrangement joins TRBV20-1 to TRBJ2-1; possible D gene TRBD2, 6 bases. This CDR3 spans 15 amino acids. The germline V gene has CDR1 DFQATT and CDR2 SNEGSKA (reference sequence). The V gene lost 0 bases and the J gene lost 0 bases, with 9 bases spanning the gap. In nucleotides, the CDR3 is TGCAGTGCTAGAGATGGGGGGACCTCCTACAATGAGCAGTTCTTC. Translation: CSARDGGTSYNEQFF.

This clonotype was seen at least ten times. The rearrangement links TRBV6-1 to TRBJ1-4; tentatively, D is TRBD1 (6 bases). Trimming shortened V by 6 bases and J by 0 bases, and 14 bases separated the two germline ends. This CDR3 is built from 16 residues. Looked up from germline, CDR1 is MNHNS and CDR2 is SASEGT. The CDR3 bases are TGTGCCAGCAGAGGGTCGACAGGAGCAACTAATGAAAAACTGTTTTTT. As protein: CASRGSTGATNEKLFF.

This clonotype was recorded at least ten times. V is TRBV30 and J is TRBJ2-3, with 11 bases matching TRBD1. CDR3 length: 14 amino acids. The V gene end was trimmed by 4 bases and the J gene end by 3 bases; junction bases not matched to a gene: 3. Per germline, CDR1 GTSNPN and CDR2 SVGIG (reference sequence). DNA of the CDR3: TGTGCCTGGAACCGGGACAGGGGGACAGATACGCAGTATTTT. It encodes CAWNRDRGTDTQYF.

This clonotype has just a few counts. The chain uses TRBV6-2 or TRBV6-3 and TRBJ2-7; 10 bases fit TRBD1. Trimming at V came to 5 bases and at J to 3 bases, leaving 7 bases not matched to a gene. CDR1 is MNHEY and CDR2 is SVGEGT in the germline V gene. This CDR3 region has 15 residues. CDR3 protein: CASSLLGTGVYEQYF. CDR3 in DNA: TGTGCCAGCAGTCTGCTAGGGACAGGGGTCTACGAGCAGTACTTC.

V gene TRBV27 combines with J gene TRBJ2-7, with 8 bases lining up with TRBD2. CDR1 is MNHEY and CDR2 is SMNVEV in the germline V gene (reference sequence). V trimming: 0 bases; J trimming: 3 bases; junction bases outside the gene matches: 10. The CDR3 is made up of 17 amino acids. CDR3 amino acids: CASSLSSLAGGYYEQYF. The CDR3 bases are TGTGCCAGCAGTTTATCCTCCCTGGCGGGAGGTTACTACGAGCAGTACTTC.

The gene calls are TRBV19 and TRBJ2-7; D is possibly TRBD1 (6 bases). The V end lost 4 bases, the J end lost 5 bases, and 12 bases lay between the germline ends. In germline, CDR1 is LNHDA, CDR2 SQIVND (reference sequence). CDR3 length: 13 residues. The CDR3 region is CASSTGGRDEQYF. In nucleotides, the CDR3 is TGTGCCAGTAGTACTGGGGGCCGGGACGAGCAGTACTTC.

V and J are TRBV12-3 or TRBV12-4 and TRBJ2-4, with D possibly being TRBD1 (6 bases). With 2 bases removed from V and 0 bases from J, the gap between germline ends came to 20 bases. The CDR3 length is 19 residues. The CDR3 bases are TGTGCCAGCAGTTTATCCCCAGGGGAAAACGATCTAGCCAAAAACATTCAGTACTTC. Its protein is CASSLSPGENDLAKNIQYF.

This clonotype was recorded many times. The rearrangement uses TRBV27 and TRBJ2-5; D remains ambiguous. The CDR3 is made up of 12 amino acids. Germline CDR1 MNHEY, CDR2 SMNVEV (reference sequence). With 3 bases removed from V and 0 bases from J, the gap between germline ends came to 2 bases. In nucleotides, the CDR3 is TGTGCCAGCAGTTTCAACCAAGAGACCCAGTACTTC. It is translated as CASSFNQETQYF.

This clonotype was picked up many times. The gene calls are TRBV18 and TRBJ2-1; D is unresolved. V lost 1 base, J lost 3 bases, and 7 bases lay in between. Per germline, CDR1 KGHSH and CDR2 LQKENI. There are 14 residues in the CDR3. Here the CDR3 DNA reads TGTGCCAGCTCACCACAAAAATTCTACAATGAGCAGTTCTTC. It yields the protein CASSPQKFYNEQFF.

This clonotype has ten or more counts. The rearrangement joins TRBV2 to TRBJ1-1; TRBD1 agrees at 7 bases. The length of the CDR3 is 13 residues. Per the germline V gene, CDR1 is SNHLY and CDR2 is FYNNEI. V trimming: 3 bases; J trimming: 8 bases; junction bases outside the gene matches: 6. The CDR3 DNA is TGTGCCAGCAGTGAGAATTGGGACAGAGAAGCTTTCTTT. Translated, it gives CASSENWDREAFF.

In its sample, this clonotype was seen many times. The chain links TRBV5-5 to TRBJ2-3, with unresolved D. The CDR3 covers 14 residues. Per germline, CDR1 SGHKS and CDR2 YYEKEE (reference sequence). Trimming removed 3 bases from V and 5 bases from J, with 13 bases in between. This CDR3 is CASSSTHSRDTQYF. The CDR3 nucleotides read TGTGCCAGCAGCTCTACCCATTCGAGAGATACGCAGTATTTT.

This clonotype showed up many times. This chain connects TRBV4-2 to TRBJ1-2; D might be TRBD1 (5 bases). V lost 4 bases to trimming and J lost 4 bases, with 19 bases between them. The V gene's germline CDR1 is LGHNA and CDR2 YNFKEQ. This CDR3 region has 16 residues. The CDR3 DNA sequence: TGTGCCAGCAGCCGGAAACAGGCGCCCGGAGGCTATGGCTACACCTTC. Amino acid sequence: CASSRKQAPGGYGYTF.

Many counts were recorded for this clonotype. The V and J genes are TRBV20-1 and TRBJ1-2; D not resolved. The CDR3 length is 14 residues. Trimming shortened V by 1 base and J by 2 bases, and 11 bases separated the two germline ends. Germline loops: CDR1 DFQATT, CDR2 SNEGSKA (reference sequence). The CDR3 here is CSARVARGNYGYTF. The CDR3 DNA is TGCAGTGCTAGAGTGGCACGGGGAAACTATGGCTACACCTTC.

The chain links TRBV12-3 or TRBV12-4 to TRBJ2-7; tentative D call: TRBD1 (6 bases). Trimming took off 9 bases at V and 3 bases at J, with 21 bases between the two ends. The CDR3 is 15 residues long. The CDR3 nucleotides read TGTGCCAGAGAAGATTGGCGGACAGCATACTACGAGCAGTACTTC. It is translated as CAREDWRTAYYEQYF.

A remark on this clonotype: This may be a read error, as it is one base from a much larger clone. The rearrangement uses TRBV28 and TRBJ1-2, with 7 bases matching TRBD1. CDR1 MDHEN and CDR2 SYDVKM come from the germline V gene. This CDR3 spans 14 amino acids. The CDR3 coding sequence is TGTGCCGGCAGTTTATGGGACAGTAGCTATGGCTACACCTTC. Amino acid sequence: CAGSLWDSSYGYTF.

There are many counts of this clonotype. DNA for the CDR3: TGTGCCAGCAGCCTTGGAGAACTAGCGGTCCAAGAGACCCAGTACTTC. It translates to CASSLGELAVQETQYF. The chain combines TRBV28 with TRBJ2-5; 8 nucleotides align to TRBD2. The V and J ends lost 6 bases and 1 base, in that order; junction bases with no gene match: 10. The CDR3 has 16 residues. Per the germline V gene, CDR1 is MDHEN and CDR2 is SYDVKM.

This clonotype has a handful of counts. This chain links TRBV19 with TRBJ2-7, with unresolved D. From germline, CDR1 is LNHDA and CDR2 SQIVND (reference sequence). The CDR3 is made up of 13 amino acids. Trimming shortened V by 6 bases and J by 5 bases, and 14 bases separated the two germline ends. CDR3 DNA sequence: TGTGCCAGTAGCGAAGCACTCCTAAACGAGCAGTACTTC. This encodes CASSEALLNEQYF. Together with reference TRBV19 and TRBJ2-7, the CDR3 gives the full variable domain: DGGITQSPKYLFRKEGQNVTLSCEQNLNHDAMYWYRQDPGQGLRLIYYSQIVNDFQKGDIAEGYSVSREKKESFPLTVTSAQKNPTAFYLCASSEALLNEQYFGPGTRLTVT.

In regard to this clonotype: A much more abundant neighbour one base away suggests this may be a read error. The gene calls are TRBV7-3 and TRBJ1-1, with D unresolved. The CDR3 is 13 amino acids. CDR1 and CDR2 from the germline V gene are SGHTA and FQGTGA. The V end lost 3 bases, the J end lost 4 bases, and 9 bases lay between the germline ends. In DNA form, the CDR3 reads TGTGCCAGCAGCTTTCGTCGGGGCACTGAAGCTTTCTTT. This translates into CASSFRRGTEAFF.

This clonotype was picked up many times. This sequence joins TRBV6-2 or TRBV6-3 and TRBJ2-7, with D hard to call. With 6 bases removed from V and 2 bases from J, the gap between germline ends came to 8 bases. From germline, CDR1 is MNHEY and CDR2 SVGEGT. This CDR3 has 12 amino acids. The CDR3 DNA follows: TGTGCCAGCAGCAAGCTAACCTACGAGCAGTACTTC. Protein: CASSKLTYEQYF.

This chain joins TRBV28 and TRBJ2-7; no reliable D call. CDR1 is MDHEN, CDR2 SYDVKM, per germline. CDR3 length equals 11 residues. Trimming removed 6 bases from V and 1 base from J, with 4 bases in between. DNA for the CDR3: TGTGCCAGCAGACTATCCTACGAGCAGTACTTC. Its protein product is CASRLSYEQYF.

This clonotype was counted once. A much larger clonotype is one base distant, so this may be a read error. The V and J genes are TRBV15 and TRBJ1-2; D unresolved. The V end was cut by 7 bases, the J end by 7 bases, with 16 bases between. From germline, CDR1 is LNHNV and CDR2 YYDKDF (reference sequence). The CDR3 totals 13 residues. CDR3 region: CATTPGREGGYTF. The CDR3, as DNA: TGTGCCACCACCCCGGGGAGGGAGGGTGGCTACACCTTC.

Details on this clonotype: This may be a read error: a much more frequent sequence differs by one nucleotide. The chain has TRBV27 and TRBJ2-2; D is perhaps TRBD1 (6 bases). Looked up from germline, CDR1 is MNHEY and CDR2 is SMNVEV (reference sequence). The CDR3 length is 15 residues. The V and J ends lost 7 bases and 7 bases respectively, with 19 bases between them. CDR3 sequence (DNA): TGTGCCAGCACGACTTCCAGGGGAAGGAACGGGGAGCTGTTTTTT. Amino acid sequence: CASTTSRGRNGELFF.

This clonotype was detected a few times. The chain is built from TRBV6-1 and TRBJ2-7; 8 bases fit TRBD2. Germline-derived CDR1 and CDR2 are MNHNS and SASEGT. V gave up 6 bases and J gave up 3 bases; unmatched junction bases: 13. CDR3 size: 16 residues. The CDR3 DNA reads TGTGCCAGCAGCTCCGAGGGGGGACTAGACTTCTACGAGCAGTACTTC. Encoded protein: CASSSEGGLDFYEQYF.

This clonotype was counted ten times or more. The V call is TRBV28, the J call TRBJ2-5; D is possibly TRBD2 (6 bases). The CDR3 totals 14 residues. The germline V and J ends were trimmed by 5 bases and 1 base, with 11 bases remaining between them. Germline V gives CDR1 MDHEN, CDR2 SYDVKM. The CDR3 DNA follows: TGTGCCAGCAGTCCGGAGGGTTCCCAAGAGACCCAGTACTTC. This sequence encodes CASSPEGSQETQYF.